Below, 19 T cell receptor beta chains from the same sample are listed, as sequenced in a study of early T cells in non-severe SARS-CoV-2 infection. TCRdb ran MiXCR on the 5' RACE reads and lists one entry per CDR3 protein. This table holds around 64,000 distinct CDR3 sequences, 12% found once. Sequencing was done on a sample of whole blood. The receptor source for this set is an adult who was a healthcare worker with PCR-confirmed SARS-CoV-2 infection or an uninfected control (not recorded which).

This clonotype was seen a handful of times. CDR3 region: CASSQGEAGLQETQYF. CDR3 nucleotides: TGTGCCAGCAGCCAAGGAGAGGCGGGCCTCCAAGAGACCCAGTACTTC. The chain is built from TRBV3-1 and TRBJ2-5, with a weak D call TRBD2 (5 bases). The CDR3 is 16 amino acids. Per the germline V gene, CDR1 is LGHDT and CDR2 is YNNKEL (reference sequence). Trimming removed 1 base from V and 1 base from J, with 13 bases in between.

CDR3 nucleotide sequence: TGTGCCATCAGAGACCCGGCGAGGGGCCAGAACACTGAAGCTTTCTTT. Translation: CAIRDPARGQNTEAFF. The chain links TRBV10-3 to TRBJ1-1; D perhaps matches TRBD1 (5 bases). CDR1 and CDR2 (germline): ENHRY, SYGVKD. Trimming took 6 bases from V and 1 from J, leaving 18 bases between them. This CDR3 is 16 amino acids long.

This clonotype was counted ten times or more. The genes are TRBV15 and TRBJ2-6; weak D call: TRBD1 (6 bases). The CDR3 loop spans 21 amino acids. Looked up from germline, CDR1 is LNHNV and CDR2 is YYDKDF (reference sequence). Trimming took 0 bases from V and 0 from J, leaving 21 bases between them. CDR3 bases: TGTGCCACCAGCAGAGATAGGAGTAAGGGACACCTCCTCTCTGGGGCCAACGTCCTGACTTTC. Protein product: CATSRDRSKGHLLSGANVLTF.

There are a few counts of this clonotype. DNA for the CDR3: TGTGCCAGCTCACCACTAGCGGGGGGGAACAATGAGCAGTTCTTC. As protein: CASSPLAGGNNEQFF. The chain links TRBV18 to TRBJ2-1; 11 bases agree with TRBD2. The germline gives CDR1 KGHSH, CDR2 LQKENI. V trimming: 1 base; J trimming: 5 bases; junction bases outside the gene matches: 1. The CDR3 length is 15 residues.

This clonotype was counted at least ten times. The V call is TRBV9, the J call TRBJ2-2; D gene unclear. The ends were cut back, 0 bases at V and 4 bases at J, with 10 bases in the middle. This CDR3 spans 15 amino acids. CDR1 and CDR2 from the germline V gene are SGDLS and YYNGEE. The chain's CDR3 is CASSVAPGSTGELFF. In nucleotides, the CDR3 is TGTGCCAGCAGCGTAGCTCCAGGCTCCACCGGGGAGCTGTTTTTT.

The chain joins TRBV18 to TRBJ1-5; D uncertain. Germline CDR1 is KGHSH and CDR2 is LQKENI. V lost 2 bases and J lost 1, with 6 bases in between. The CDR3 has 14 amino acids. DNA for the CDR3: TGTGCCAGCTCACCAGGTAGGAGCAATCAGCCCCAGCATTTT. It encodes CASSPGRSNQPQHF.

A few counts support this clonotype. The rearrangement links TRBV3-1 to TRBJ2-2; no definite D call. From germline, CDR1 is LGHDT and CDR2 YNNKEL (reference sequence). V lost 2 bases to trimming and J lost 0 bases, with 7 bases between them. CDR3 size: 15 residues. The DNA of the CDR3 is TGTGCCAGCAGCCAATTCAGGACGAACACCGGGGAGCTGTTTTTT. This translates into CASSQFRTNTGELFF.

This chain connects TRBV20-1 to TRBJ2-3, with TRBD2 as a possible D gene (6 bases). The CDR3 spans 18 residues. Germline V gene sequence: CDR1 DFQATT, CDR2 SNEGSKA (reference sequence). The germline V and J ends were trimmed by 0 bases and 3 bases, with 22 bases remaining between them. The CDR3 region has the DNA TGCAGTGCTAGAGATAAATCGGCGGGACGTACTTTTACAGATACGCAGTATTTT. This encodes CSARDKSAGRTFTDTQYF.

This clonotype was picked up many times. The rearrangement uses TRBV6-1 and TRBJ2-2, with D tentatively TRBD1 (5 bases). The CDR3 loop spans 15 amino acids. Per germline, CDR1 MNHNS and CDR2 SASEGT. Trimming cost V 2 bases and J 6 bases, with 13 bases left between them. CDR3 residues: CASSESQGTAGELFF. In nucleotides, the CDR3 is TGTGCCAGCAGTGAATCTCAGGGTACGGCCGGGGAGCTGTTTTTT.

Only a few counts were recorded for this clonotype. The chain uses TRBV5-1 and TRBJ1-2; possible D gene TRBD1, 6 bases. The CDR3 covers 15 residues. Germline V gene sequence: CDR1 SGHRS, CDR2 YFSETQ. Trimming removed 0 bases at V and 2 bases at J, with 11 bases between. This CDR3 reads CASSLAGDRNYGYTF. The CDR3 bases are TGCGCCAGCAGCTTGGCGGGAGACAGGAACTATGGCTACACCTTC.

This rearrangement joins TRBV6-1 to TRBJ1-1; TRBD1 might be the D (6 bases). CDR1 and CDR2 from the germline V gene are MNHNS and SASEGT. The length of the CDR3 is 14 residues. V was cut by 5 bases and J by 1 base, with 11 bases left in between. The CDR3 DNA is TGTGCCAGCAGTTTGACAGGACCGAACACTGAAGCTTTCTTT. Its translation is CASSLTGPNTEAFF.

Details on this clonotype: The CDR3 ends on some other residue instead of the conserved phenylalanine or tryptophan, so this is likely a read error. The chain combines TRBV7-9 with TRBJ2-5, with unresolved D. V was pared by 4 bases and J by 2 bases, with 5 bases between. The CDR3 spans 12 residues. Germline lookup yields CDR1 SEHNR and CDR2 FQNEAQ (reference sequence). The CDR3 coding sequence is TGTGCCAGCAGCTCAATACAAGAGACCCAGTACCTC. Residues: CASSSIQETQYL.

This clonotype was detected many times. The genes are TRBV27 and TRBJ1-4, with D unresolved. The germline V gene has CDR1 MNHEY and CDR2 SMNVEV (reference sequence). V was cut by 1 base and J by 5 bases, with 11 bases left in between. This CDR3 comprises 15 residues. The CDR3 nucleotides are TGTGCCAGCAGTTTATTTGGTCGGGTCAATGAAAAACTGTTTTTT. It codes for CASSLFGRVNEKLFF.

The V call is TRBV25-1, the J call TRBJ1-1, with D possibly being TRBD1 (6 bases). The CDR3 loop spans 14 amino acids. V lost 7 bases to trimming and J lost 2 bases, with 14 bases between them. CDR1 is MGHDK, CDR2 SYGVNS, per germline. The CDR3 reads CASNRDGLNTEAFF. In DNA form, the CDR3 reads TGTGCCAGCAACAGGGACGGGTTAAACACTGAAGCTTTCTTT.

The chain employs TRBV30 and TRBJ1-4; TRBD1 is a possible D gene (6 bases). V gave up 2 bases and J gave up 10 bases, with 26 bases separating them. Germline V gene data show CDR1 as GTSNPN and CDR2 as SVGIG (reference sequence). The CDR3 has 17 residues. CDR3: CAWSMTGGSGMIGKLFF. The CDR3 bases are TGTGCCTGGAGTATGACAGGCGGTAGCGGGATGATAGGAAAACTGTTTTTT.

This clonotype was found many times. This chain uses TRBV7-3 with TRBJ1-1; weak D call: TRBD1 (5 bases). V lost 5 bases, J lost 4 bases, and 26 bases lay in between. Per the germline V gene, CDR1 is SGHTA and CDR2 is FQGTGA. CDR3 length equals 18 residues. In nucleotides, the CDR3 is TGTGCCAGCAGCCCACGCCCTTGGGATCGGGGGTCAGGCACTGAAGCTTTCTTT. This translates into CASSPRPWDRGSGTEAFF. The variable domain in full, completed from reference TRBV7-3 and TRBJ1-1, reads GAGVSQTPSNKVTEKGKYVELRCDPISGHTALYWYRQSLGQGPEFLIYFQGTGAADDSGLPNDRFFAVRPEGSVSTLKIQRTERGDSAVYLCASSPRPWDRGSGTEAFFGQGTRLTVV.

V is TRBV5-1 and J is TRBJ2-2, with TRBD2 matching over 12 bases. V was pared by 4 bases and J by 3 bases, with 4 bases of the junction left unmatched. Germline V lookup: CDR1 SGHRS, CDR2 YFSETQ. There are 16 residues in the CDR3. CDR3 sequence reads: CASSKLAGGDTGELFF. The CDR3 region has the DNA TGCGCCAGCAGCAAACTAGCGGGGGGCGACACCGGGGAGCTGTTTTTT.

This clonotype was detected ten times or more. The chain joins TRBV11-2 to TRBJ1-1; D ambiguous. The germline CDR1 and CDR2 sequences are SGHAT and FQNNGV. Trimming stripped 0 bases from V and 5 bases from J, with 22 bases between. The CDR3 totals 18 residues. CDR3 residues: CASSLDLFDNVRWTEAFF. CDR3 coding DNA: TGTGCCAGCAGCTTAGACCTATTCGACAATGTGAGGTGGACTGAAGCTTTCTTT.

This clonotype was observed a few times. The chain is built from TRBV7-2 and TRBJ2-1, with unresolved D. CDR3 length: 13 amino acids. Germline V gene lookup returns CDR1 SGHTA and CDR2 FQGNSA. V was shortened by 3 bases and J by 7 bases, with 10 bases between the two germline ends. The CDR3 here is CASSFFARNEQFF. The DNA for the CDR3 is TGTGCCAGCAGCTTTTTTGCGCGGAATGAGCAGTTCTTC. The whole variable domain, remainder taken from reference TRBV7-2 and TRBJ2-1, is GAGVSQSPSNKVTEKGKDVELRCDPISGHTALYWYRQSLGQGLEFLIYFQGNSAPDKSGLPSDRFSAERTGGSVSTLTIQRTQQEDSAVYLCASSFFARNEQFFGPGTRLTVL.